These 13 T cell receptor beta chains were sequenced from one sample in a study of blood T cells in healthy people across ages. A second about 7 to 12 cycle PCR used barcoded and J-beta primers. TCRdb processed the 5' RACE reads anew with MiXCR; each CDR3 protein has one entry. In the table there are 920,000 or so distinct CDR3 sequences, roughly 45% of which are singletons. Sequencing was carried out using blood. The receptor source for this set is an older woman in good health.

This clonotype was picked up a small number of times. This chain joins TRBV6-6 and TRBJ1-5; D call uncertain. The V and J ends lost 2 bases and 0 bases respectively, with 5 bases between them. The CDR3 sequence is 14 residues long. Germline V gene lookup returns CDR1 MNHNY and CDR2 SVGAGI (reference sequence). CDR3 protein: CASSYRISNQPQHF. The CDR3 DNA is TGTGCCAGCAGTTACCGGATTAGCAATCAGCCCCAGCATTTT.

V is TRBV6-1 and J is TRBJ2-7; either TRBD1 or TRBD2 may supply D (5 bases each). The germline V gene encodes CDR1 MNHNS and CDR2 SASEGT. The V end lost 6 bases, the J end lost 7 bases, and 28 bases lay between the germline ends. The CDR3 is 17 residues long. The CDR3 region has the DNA TGTGCCAGCAGCCAGGGTGGGACCAAGTTCCGGTCTTCAGAGCAGTACTTC. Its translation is CASSQGGTKFRSSEQYF.

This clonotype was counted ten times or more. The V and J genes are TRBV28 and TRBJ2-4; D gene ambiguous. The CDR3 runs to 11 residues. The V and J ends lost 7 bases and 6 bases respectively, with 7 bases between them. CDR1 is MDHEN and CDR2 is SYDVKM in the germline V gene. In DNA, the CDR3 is TGTGCCAGCACGGAGAGAAACATTCAGTACTTC. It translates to CASTERNIQYF. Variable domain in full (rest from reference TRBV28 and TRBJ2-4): DVKVTQSSRYLVKRTGEKVFLECVQDMDHENMFWYRQDPGLGLRLIYFSYDVKMKEKGDIPEGYSVSREKKERFSLILESASTNQTSMYLCASTERNIQYFGAGTRLSVL.

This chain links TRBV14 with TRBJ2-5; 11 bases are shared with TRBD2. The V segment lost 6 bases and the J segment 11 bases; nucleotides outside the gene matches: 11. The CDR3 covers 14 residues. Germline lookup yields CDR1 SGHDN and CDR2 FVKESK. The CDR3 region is CASRPSGRTNEQYF. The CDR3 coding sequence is TGTGCCAGCAGGCCTAGCGGGAGGACGAATGAGCAGTACTTC.

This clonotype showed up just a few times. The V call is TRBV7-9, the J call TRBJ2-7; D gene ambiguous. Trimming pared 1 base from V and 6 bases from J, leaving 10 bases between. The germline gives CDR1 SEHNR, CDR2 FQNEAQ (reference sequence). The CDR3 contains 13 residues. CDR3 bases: TGTGCCAGCAGCTTAGAAGGCTCGGGCGAGCAGTACTTC. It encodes CASSLEGSGEQYF.

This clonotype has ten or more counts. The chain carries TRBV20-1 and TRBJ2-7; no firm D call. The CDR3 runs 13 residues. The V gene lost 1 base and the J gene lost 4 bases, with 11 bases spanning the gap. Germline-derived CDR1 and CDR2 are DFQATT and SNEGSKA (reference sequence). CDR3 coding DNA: TGCAGTGCTAGAGGGAATAGTGGTTACGAGCAGTACTTC. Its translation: CSARGNSGYEQYF.

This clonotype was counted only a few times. Here the CDR3 reads CASSSSGLAGRYEQYF. The CDR3, as DNA: TGCGCCAGCAGCTCTAGTGGACTAGCGGGACGCTACGAGCAGTACTTC. The rearrangement joins TRBV4-1 to TRBJ2-7; 12 bases agree with TRBD2. Losses at the gene ends were 5 bases for V and 3 bases for J; bases not matched to a gene: 8. Germline assignment: CDR1 MGHRA and CDR2 YSYEKL. The CDR3 contains 16 residues.

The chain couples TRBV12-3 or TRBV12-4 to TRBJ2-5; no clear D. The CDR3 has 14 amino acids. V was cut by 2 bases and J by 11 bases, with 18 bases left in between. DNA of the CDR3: TGTGCCAGCAGTTTAACCAGGAGTGGCAATGAGCAGTACTTC. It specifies CASSLTRSGNEQYF.

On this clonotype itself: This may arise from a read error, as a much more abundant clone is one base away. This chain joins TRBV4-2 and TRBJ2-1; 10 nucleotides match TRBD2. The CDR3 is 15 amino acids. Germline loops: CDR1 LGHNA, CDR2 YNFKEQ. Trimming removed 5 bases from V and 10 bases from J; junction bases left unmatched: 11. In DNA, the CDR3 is TGTGCCAGCAGCGCCACTAGCGGGGTATCCTACGAGCAGTTCTTC. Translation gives CASSATSGVSYEQFF.

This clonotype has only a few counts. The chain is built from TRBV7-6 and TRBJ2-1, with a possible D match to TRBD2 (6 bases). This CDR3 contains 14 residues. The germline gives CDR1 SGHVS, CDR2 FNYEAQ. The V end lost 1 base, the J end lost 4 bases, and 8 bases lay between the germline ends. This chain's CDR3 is CASSLGLVYNEQFF. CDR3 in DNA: TGTGCCAGCAGCTTAGGACTAGTATACAATGAGCAGTTCTTC.

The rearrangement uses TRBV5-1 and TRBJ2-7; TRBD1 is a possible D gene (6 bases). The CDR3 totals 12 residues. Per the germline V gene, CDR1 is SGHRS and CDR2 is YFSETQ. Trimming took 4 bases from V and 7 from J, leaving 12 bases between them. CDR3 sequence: CASSIHREEQYF. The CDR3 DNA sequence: TGCGCCAGCAGCATCCACAGGGAGGAGCAGTACTTC.

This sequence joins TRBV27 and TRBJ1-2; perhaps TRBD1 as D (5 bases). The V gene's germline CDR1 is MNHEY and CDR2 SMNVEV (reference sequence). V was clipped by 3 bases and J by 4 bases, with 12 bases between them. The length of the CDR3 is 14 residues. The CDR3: CASSFARESYGYTF. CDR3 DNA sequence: TGTGCCAGCAGTTTTGCCAGGGAGAGCTATGGCTACACCTTC.

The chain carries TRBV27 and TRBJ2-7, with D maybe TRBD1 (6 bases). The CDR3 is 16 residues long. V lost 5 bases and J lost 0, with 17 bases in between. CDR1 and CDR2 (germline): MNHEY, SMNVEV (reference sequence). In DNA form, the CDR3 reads TGTGCCAGCAGTACCTCCCAGGGGAAAAGCTCCTACGAGCAGTACTTC. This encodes CASSTSQGKSSYEQYF.